These 32 T cell receptor beta chains were sequenced from one sample in a study of blood T cell repertoires in COVID-19. Clones were read by immunoSEQ multiplex PCR, and TCRdb kept only the in-frame ones, dropping some. Counted here are approximately 200,000 clones, about 81% occurring once; the ten biggest clones make up around a tenth. The source material was PBMCs or T cells enriched from blood (not recorded which). These receptors all come from a man aged 40-49 years who had recovered from COVID-19.

The V call is TRBV7-9, the J call TRBJ2-1; D is ambiguous. Trimming removed 3 bases from V and 10 bases from J, with 7 bases in between. Per the germline V gene, CDR1 is SEHNR and CDR2 is FQNEAQ (reference sequence). This CDR3 spans 11 amino acids. The DNA for the CDR3 is TGTGCCAGCAGCTTGAGGTTGGAGCAGTTCTTC. Translated, it gives CASSLRLEQFF.

The count of this clone is one. The chain carries TRBV28 and TRBJ1-6; 7 bases map to TRBD1. The germline gives CDR1 MDHEN, CDR2 SYDVKM. Germline trimming cut 6 bases from V and 10 bases from J; bases unmatched to any gene: 12. The CDR3 is made up of 15 amino acids. The CDR3, as DNA: TGTGCCAGCAGCCCGCCCACAGGGGTTTACTCACCCCTCCACTTT. Translating it yields CASSPPTGVYSPLHF. The complete variable domain, with remaining parts taken from reference TRBV28 and TRBJ1-6, reads DVKVTQSSRYLVKRTGEKVFLECVQDMDHENMFWYRQDPGLGLRLIYFSYDVKMKEKGDIPEGYSVSREKKERFSLILESASTNQTSMYLCASSPPTGVYSPLHFGNGTRLTVT.

J is TRBJ2-3 and V is TRBV24-1, with 14 bases fitting TRBD2. The CDR3 has 17 residues. With V trimmed by 4 bases and J by 5 bases, 7 bases remained unmatched. From germline, CDR1 is KGHDR and CDR2 SFDVKD. DNA for the CDR3: TGTGCCACCAGTGACAAGACTAGCGGGAGGGTCGGAGATACGCAGTATTTT. Its translation is CATSDKTSGRVGDTQYF.

V gene TRBV12-5 combines with J gene TRBJ2-6; D unresolved. The CDR3 consists of 14 residues. Deletions cut 0 bases from V and 4 bases from J, with 4 bases between. Germline CDR1 LGHNT, CDR2 FRNRAP. The CDR3 DNA reads TGTGCTAGTGGTTTGGTTAGCGGGGCCAACGTCCTGACTTTC. This sequence encodes CASGLVSGANVLTF.

The chain couples TRBV15 to TRBJ1-5; D remains ambiguous. The length of the CDR3 is 17 residues. Trimming shortened V by 0 bases and J by 0 bases, and 12 bases separated the two germline ends. Germline CDR1 and CDR2: LNHNV and YYDKDF (reference sequence). The CDR3: CATSRDLTAVSNQPQHF. CDR3 bases: TGTGCCACCAGCAGAGATCTCACAGCAGTTAGCAATCAGCCCCAGCATTTT. Full variable domain (rest looked up from reference TRBV15 and TRBJ1-5): DAMVIQNPRYQVTQFGKPVTLSCSQTLNHNVMYWYQQKSSQAPKLLFHYYDKDFNNEADTPDNFQSRRPNTSFCFLDIRSPGLGDTAMYLCATSRDLTAVSNQPQHFGDGTRLSIL.

The chain couples TRBV19 to TRBJ1-5, with D unresolved. The CDR3 runs to 13 residues. Germline V gives CDR1 LNHDA, CDR2 SQIVND (reference sequence). Trimming removed 5 bases at V and 2 bases at J, with 7 bases between. CDR3 sequence reads: CASSHSGNQPQHF. CDR3 nucleotide sequence: TGTGCCAGTAGTCATTCGGGCAATCAGCCCCAGCATTTT.

The chain links TRBV7-2 to TRBJ2-2, with TRBD2 matching 8 bases. The CDR3 sequence is 17 residues long. V lost 2 bases to trimming and J lost 8 bases; unmatched junction nucleotides: 13. CDR1 is SGHTA and CDR2 is FQGNSA in the germline V gene. CDR3 amino acids: CASSLFLSGSSVGELFF. CDR3 bases: TGTGCCAGCAGCTTATTTCTAAGCGGGAGCTCCGTAGGGGAGCTGTTTTTT.

Remarks on this clone: An end of the junction does not agree with germline; a read error may underlie this. This chain joins TRBV12-3 or TRBV12-4 and TRBJ1-2; D remains ambiguous. The CDR3 is 11 amino acids. The CDR3 protein is CASSLNYGYTF. The CDR3 DNA follows: TGTGCCAGCAGTTTGAACTACGGCTACACCTTC.

This clone was seen a handful of times. Its ends do not fully match the called genes, so a read error is possible. The chain has TRBV19 and TRBJ1-6; D not resolved. The CDR3 loop spans 13 amino acids. The germline CDR1 and CDR2 sequences are LNHDA and SQIVND (reference sequence). The CDR3, as DNA: TGTGCCTGTAGAATCGGGAAGGACTCACCCCTCCACTTT. It yields the protein CACRIGKDSPLHF.

J is TRBJ1-3 and V is TRBV30; D might be TRBD1 (6 bases). The germline V gene encodes CDR1 GTSNPN and CDR2 SVGIG (reference sequence). Trimming removed 3 bases from V and 2 bases from J, with 14 bases in between. The CDR3 has 15 amino acids. In DNA, the CDR3 is TGTGCCTGGAGATCAGCAGGGGAAACTGGAAACACCATATATTTT. Amino acids: CAWRSAGETGNTIYF.

The chain uses TRBV4-1 and TRBJ1-2; the D is unclear. Germline V CDR1 and CDR2: MGHRA, YSYEKL. The CDR3 runs 14 residues. The V and J ends lost 3 bases and 3 bases respectively, with 11 bases between them. CDR3 protein: CASSHRTRDYGYTF. The DNA for the CDR3 is TGCGCCAGCAGCCACAGGACTAGGGACTATGGCTACACCTTC.

In its sample, this clone was seen once. The V gene is TRBV3-1 (or the pseudogene TRBV3-2), the J gene TRBJ2-2; weak D call: TRBD1 (6 bases). The CDR3 loop spans 13 amino acids. The germline V gene has CDR1 LGHDT and CDR2 YNNKEL (reference sequence). V dropped 11 bases and J dropped 7 bases, with 17 bases sitting between them. The CDR3 reads CASKRGSGGELFF. For the CDR3, the DNA is TGTGCCTCCAAAAGGGGGTCCGGCGGGGAGCTGTTTTTT.

The chain has TRBV11-2 and TRBJ1-1; weak D call: TRBD1 (6 bases). Trimming stripped 5 bases from V and 4 bases from J, with 17 bases between. Germline values: CDR1 SGHAT, CDR2 FQNNGV. The CDR3 has 15 residues. CDR3 bases: TGTGCCAGCAGCAGCCAGGACAGTCCGACCACTGAAGCTTTCTTT. It specifies CASSSQDSPTTEAFF. Full variable domain (outside the CDR3, taken from reference TRBV11-2 and TRBJ1-1): EAGVAQSPRYKIIEKRQSVAFWCNPISGHATLYWYQQILGQGPKLLIQFQNNGVVDDSQLPKDRFSAERLKGVDSTLKIQPAKLEDSAVYLCASSSQDSPTTEAFFGQGTRLTVV.

The chain combines TRBV5-1 with TRBJ2-1; 10 nucleotides agree with TRBD2. V gave up 4 bases and J gave up 3 bases; unmatched junction bases: 4. The CDR3 is 15 residues long. Germline values: CDR1 SGHRS, CDR2 YFSETQ. CDR3 sequence (DNA): TGCGCCAGCAGCACCGGGACTAGCGTCTACAATGAGCAGTTCTTC. Protein sequence: CASSTGTSVYNEQFF.

V is TRBV11-2 and J is TRBJ2-7; TRBD1 agrees at 8 bases. The trim removed 5 bases at V and 6 bases at J, leaving 9 bases unmatched. This CDR3 has 14 residues. Germline V lookup: CDR1 SGHAT, CDR2 FQNNGV. CDR3 nucleotide sequence: TGTGCCAGCAGCATGACAGGGGCCCCATTCGAGCAGTACTTC. It yields the protein CASSMTGAPFEQYF.

This clone was observed many times. J is TRBJ1-2 and V is TRBV19; no clear D gene. Germline V gives CDR1 LNHDA, CDR2 SQIVND (reference sequence). This CDR3 comprises 12 residues. V was pared by 5 bases and J by 4 bases, with 8 bases between. CDR3 bases: TGTGCCAGTAGTTATTCGAGCTATGGCTACACCTTC. As protein: CASSYSSYGYTF.

V gene TRBV20-1 combines with J gene TRBJ1-2, with D possibly matching TRBD1 (6 bases). The CDR3 runs to 11 residues. The V gene's germline CDR1 is DFQATT and CDR2 SNEGSKA (reference sequence). The V and J ends lost 3 bases and 12 bases respectively, with 14 bases between them. The DNA of the CDR3 is TGCAGTGCTAGGCTGTCAGGGGATCACACCTTC. This codes for CSARLSGDHTF.

The DNA for the CDR3 is TGTGCCAGCAGTGCCCCCCACCGGCAGGGGGGAAAGTACGAGCAGTACTTC. As protein: CASSAPHRQGGKYEQYF. V gene TRBV6-1 combines with J gene TRBJ2-7; D perhaps matches TRBD1 (7 bases). Trimming removed 4 bases from V and 4 bases from J, with 23 bases in between. Germline CDR1 is MNHNS and CDR2 is SASEGT. The CDR3 is made up of 17 amino acids.

In its sample, this clone was seen once. This chain joins TRBV29-1 and TRBJ2-7; possible D gene TRBD1, 6 bases. CDR1 and CDR2 from the germline V gene are SQVTM and ANQGSEA. This CDR3 is built from 12 residues. V lost 6 bases, J lost 5 bases, and 14 bases lay in between. As DNA, the CDR3 is TGCAGCGTAGTTACCTACAGGGACGAGCAGTACTTC. Its translation is CSVVTYRDEQYF.

The rearrangement joins TRBV6-1 to TRBJ2-7; 12 nucleotides agree with TRBD1. Germline CDR1 reads MNHNS; CDR2 reads SASEGT. CDR3 length equals 18 residues. V lost 4 bases to trimming and J lost 4 bases; unmatched junction nucleotides: 14. In nucleotides, the CDR3 is TGTGCCAGCAGTGCCCGGGACAGGGGGCTAGCAGGAGGGTACGAGCAGTACTTC. Protein sequence: CASSARDRGLAGGYEQYF.

This rearrangement joins TRBV5-1 to TRBJ1-4, with TRBD1 as a possible D gene (5 bases). Deletions cut 3 bases from V and 5 bases from J, with 17 bases between. The CDR3 covers 16 residues. In germline, CDR1 is SGHRS, CDR2 YFSETQ. CDR3 nucleotides: TGCGCCAGCAGCTCCCGGAGGGGCCAGTTAAATGAAAAACTGTTTTTT. Protein sequence: CASSSRRGQLNEKLFF.

The chain recombines TRBV30 with TRBJ1-1, with unresolved D. There are 11 residues in the CDR3. CDR1 is GTSNPN and CDR2 is SVGIG in the germline V gene (reference sequence). V lost 5 bases to trimming and J lost 7 bases, with 11 bases between them. Here the CDR3 reads CAWARGYEAFF. CDR3 in DNA: TGTGCCTGGGCCCGCGGGTATGAAGCTTTCTTT.

The J gene is TRBJ1-6, the V gene TRBV7-9, with TRBD1 matching 10 bases. With 5 bases clipped from V and 7 bases from J, the junction kept 5 bases outside the gene matches. This CDR3 contains 15 residues. Germline CDR1 reads SEHNR; CDR2 reads FQNEAQ (reference sequence). CDR3 sequence: CASSQRQGANSPLHF. The CDR3 DNA follows: TGTGCCAGCAGCCAGCGACAGGGGGCCAATTCACCCCTCCACTTT.

About this clone itself: This same CDR3 is encoded by further DNA sequences in the sample. The chain links TRBV7-2 to TRBJ2-5, with 10 bases fitting TRBD2. Germline assignment: CDR1 SGHTA and CDR2 FQGNSA. This CDR3 contains 17 residues. J was trimmed by 10 bases and V by 1 base; bases with no gene match: 15. CDR3 bases: TGTGCCAGCAGCTTAGGGGGACTAGCGAGCGGTGCGGGGGGCCAGTACTTC. Protein: CASSLGGLASGAGGQYF.

The chain joins TRBV24-1 to TRBJ2-3; D is ambiguous. Germline loops: CDR1 KGHDR, CDR2 SFDVKD. The CDR3 is 13 amino acids. V lost 9 bases, J lost 2 bases, and 11 bases lay in between. The CDR3 sequence is CATGAGSTDTQYF. The CDR3, as DNA: TGTGCCACCGGAGCCGGTTCCACAGATACGCAGTATTTT.

The genes are TRBV24-1 and TRBJ2-2, with D perhaps TRBD2 (6 bases). The CDR3 runs to 15 residues. Trimming removed 10 bases at V and 1 base at J, with 15 bases between. In germline, CDR1 is KGHDR, CDR2 SFDVKD. As DNA, the CDR3 is TGTGCCACGAGTCACGGGACTTTGAACACCGGGGAGCTGTTTTTT. It codes for CATSHGTLNTGELFF.

V gene TRBV7-8 combines with J gene TRBJ1-3; D is perhaps TRBD1 (5 bases). The CDR3 spans 16 residues. Germline-derived CDR1 and CDR2 are SGHVS and FQNEAQ. V was trimmed by 3 bases and J by 0 bases, leaving 12 bases between them. The CDR3 region has the DNA TGTGCCAGCAGCTTCGGTACAGGAAACTCTGGAAACACCATATATTTT. Amino acids: CASSFGTGNSGNTIYF.

The V gene is TRBV18, the J gene TRBJ1-2; D unresolved. The germline V and J ends were trimmed by 8 bases and 1 base, with 14 bases remaining between them. The CDR3 contains 14 residues. Germline loops: CDR1 KGHSH, CDR2 LQKENI. CDR3 in amino acids: CASTIQTDNYGYTF. The CDR3 nucleotides are TGTGCCAGCACGATCCAAACAGATAACTATGGCTACACCTTC.

The chain combines TRBV10-1 with TRBJ2-1; D is perhaps TRBD2 (7 bases). This CDR3 region has 15 residues. V lost 7 bases to trimming and J lost 4 bases, with 17 bases between them. The germline V gene encodes CDR1 WNHNN and CDR2 SYGVQD (reference sequence). The CDR3 sequence is CASTWGGLGYNEQFF. Here the CDR3 DNA reads TGCGCCAGCACTTGGGGGGGGCTCGGTTACAATGAGCAGTTCTTC.

The rearrangement joins TRBV18 to TRBJ2-3, with 8 nucleotides matching TRBD1. CDR3 length: 14 residues. Germline assignment: CDR1 KGHSH and CDR2 LQKENI. V dropped 3 bases and J dropped 5; count of bases not matched to a gene: 4. Written as DNA, the CDR3 is TGTGCCAGCTCACCTCAGGGGGCTAAAGATACGCAGTATTTT. Its protein is CASSPQGAKDTQYF.

The CDR3 bases are TGTGCCACCGCGCAAGGAAACACCATATATTTT. This gives the protein CATAQGNTIYF. The rearrangement joins TRBV24-1 to TRBJ1-3; D is unclear. There are 11 residues in the CDR3. Trimming left V 9 bases short and J 4 bases short, with 6 bases between. Germline-derived CDR1 and CDR2 are KGHDR and SFDVKD.

J is TRBJ1-1 and V is TRBV19, with TRBD1 matching 8 bases. The germline V gene has CDR1 LNHDA and CDR2 SQIVND (reference sequence). The junction had 4 bases not matched to a gene; V was cut back by 2 bases and J by 2 bases. This CDR3 is 15 amino acids long. In DNA, the CDR3 is TGTGCCAGTAGTATACTGGGACAGGTAAACACTGAAGCTTTCTTT. Its translation: CASSILGQVNTEAFF.